These 24 T cell receptor beta chains came from one sample sequenced in a study of blood T cell repertoires in COVID-19. The method was immunoSEQ multiplex PCR; TCRdb's version includes in-frame clones alone and lacks a portion of them. Of some 30,000 clones listed, roughly 87% are singletons. The sequencing input was peripheral blood. Every receptor here comes from a man in his sixties or seventies with active or convalescent COVID-19.

The chain combines TRBV10-3 with TRBJ2-1; 12 bases map to TRBD2. Germline CDR1 is ENHRY and CDR2 is SYGVKD. This CDR3 comprises 17 residues. Trimming at V came to 2 bases and at J to 3 bases, leaving 5 bases not matched to a gene. The CDR3 spells CAISEPRTSGDYNEQFF. In nucleotides, the CDR3 is TGTGCCATCAGTGAGCCCAGGACTAGCGGGGACTACAATGAGCAGTTCTTC.

The J gene is TRBJ2-3, the V gene TRBV5-4; the match to TRBD1 covers 7 bases. V gave up 3 bases and J gave up 1 base; unmatched junction bases: 2. CDR3 length: 14 residues. Germline lookup yields CDR1 SGHNT and CDR2 YYREEE (reference sequence). CDR3 region: CASSSTGRTDTQYF. CDR3 sequence (DNA): TGTGCCAGCAGCTCGACAGGGCGCACAGATACGCAGTATTTT.

The chain joins TRBV5-6 to TRBJ1-6; perhaps TRBD1 as D (5 bases). The length of the CDR3 is 15 residues. Between the trimmed V and J ends, which lost 4 bases and 4 bases, there was a span of 12 bases. Germline CDR1 SGHDT, CDR2 YYEEEE. CDR3 in DNA: TGTGCCAGCAGCCCGGGGGACTATTATAATTCACCCCTCCACTTT. Its translation is CASSPGDYYNSPLHF.

This chain connects TRBV5-6 to TRBJ1-1; D uncertain. Germline V CDR1 and CDR2: SGHDT, YYEEEE. The CDR3 is 12 amino acids. Trimming stripped 1 base from V and 10 bases from J, with 11 bases between. Written as DNA, the CDR3 is TGTGCCAGCAGCTTGCCTCTGGAGGCAGCTTTCTTT. This translates into CASSLPLEAAFF.

The V call is TRBV28, the J call TRBJ1-3; weak D call: TRBD1 (6 bases). Trimming left V 7 bases short and J 3 bases short, with 16 bases between. CDR1 and CDR2 (germline): MDHEN, SYDVKM. CDR3 size: 15 residues. The CDR3 DNA follows: TGTGCCAGCACCCTAGGGGGGGCGGATGGAAACACCATATATTTT. Residues: CASTLGGADGNTIYF.

The chain is built from TRBV5-5 and TRBJ2-4; TRBD2 is a possible D gene (5 bases). The V end lost 0 bases, the J end lost 4 bases, and 14 bases lay between the germline ends. CDR3 size: 16 residues. The germline V gene encodes CDR1 SGHKS and CDR2 YYEKEE (reference sequence). This chain's CDR3 is CASSLAEAALKNIQYF. The CDR3 DNA is TGTGCCAGCAGCTTGGCGGAGGCAGCCCTTAAAAACATTCAGTACTTC.

This rearrangement joins TRBV4-1 to TRBJ2-7, with 15 positions matching TRBD2. The CDR3 is 16 amino acids. Germline-derived CDR1 and CDR2 are MGHRA and YSYEKL. V lost 3 bases and J lost 4; bases outside the gene matches: 4. CDR3 protein: CASSQGLAGGDYEQYF. The CDR3 bases are TGCGCCAGCAGCCAGGGACTAGCGGGAGGAGATTACGAGCAGTACTTC.

The chain combines TRBV6-5 with TRBJ1-1, with a weak D call TRBD1 (5 bases). V lost 0 bases and J lost 1, with 9 bases in between. Per germline, CDR1 MNHEY and CDR2 SVGAGI. This CDR3 region has 15 residues. The DNA for the CDR3 is TGTGCCAGCAGTTACTCCAGGACACCGAACACTGAAGCTTTCTTT. This translates into CASSYSRTPNTEAFF.

The V gene is TRBV18, the J gene TRBJ2-5; TRBD1 matches 7 bases. CDR3 length: 15 amino acids. V lost 3 bases, J lost 0 bases, and 4 bases stayed unmatched. Germline CDR1 is KGHSH and CDR2 is LQKENI. The CDR3 coding sequence is TGTGCCAGCTCACCGACAGGGCCCCACCAAGAGACCCAGTACTTC. Protein: CASSPTGPHQETQYF.

This rearrangement joins TRBV4-3 to TRBJ1-5, with D perhaps TRBD1 (6 bases). Trimming removed 3 bases at V and 1 base at J, with 10 bases between. The germline CDR1 and CDR2 sequences are LGHNA and YSLEER. The CDR3 has 15 residues. The CDR3 DNA reads as TGCGCCAGCAGCCAGGGAACAGGGAGCAATCAGCCCCAGCATTTT. Its translation is CASSQGTGSNQPQHF.

CDR3 bases: TGTGCCAGCAGCTTAGATATAGGGAGGGATGGCTACACCTTC. Protein: CASSLDIGRDGYTF. V and J are TRBV7-2 and TRBJ1-2; the D is unclear. CDR3 size: 14 residues. Germline CDR1 and CDR2: SGHTA and FQGNSA. Trimming left V 1 base short and J 6 bases short, with 12 bases between.

The chain links TRBV7-2 to TRBJ1-4; D is unclear. Germline loops: CDR1 SGHTA, CDR2 FQGNSA. The CDR3 contains 15 residues. Trimming stripped 2 bases from V and 4 bases from J, with 11 bases between. CDR3 in amino acids: CASSLSTAYNEKLFF. The CDR3 nucleotides are TGTGCCAGCAGCTTAAGCACAGCCTATAATGAAAAACTGTTTTTT.

The chain links TRBV25-1 to TRBJ1-6; 10 bases are a match to TRBD1. Germline V lookup: CDR1 MGHDK, CDR2 SYGVNS. Losses at the gene ends were 4 bases for V and 8 bases for J; bases not matched to a gene: 8. The CDR3 length is 16 residues. Written as DNA, the CDR3 is TGTGCCAGCAGTGCCCCGGACAGGGGGAAATATTCACCCCTCCACTTT. Translating gives CASSAPDRGKYSPLHF.

The chain uses TRBV9 and TRBJ1-1; D is unclear. The CDR3 totals 13 residues. Between the trimmed V and J ends, which lost 0 bases and 1 base, there was a span of 4 bases. Germline loops: CDR1 SGDLS, CDR2 YYNGEE. CDR3 bases: TGTGCCAGCAGCGTAGTATCGAACACTGAAGCTTTCTTT. This codes for CASSVVSNTEAFF. Supplemented by reference TRBV9 and TRBJ1-1, the full variable domain reads DSGVTQTPKHLITATGQRVTLRCSPRSGDLSVYWYQQSLDQGLQFLIQYYNGEERAKGNILERFSAQQFPDLHSELNLSSLELGDSALYFCASSVVSNTEAFFGQGTRLTVV.

The chain joins TRBV5-1 to TRBJ1-1, with a tentative D call TRBD1 (5 bases). The CDR3 totals 15 residues. Trimming pared 4 bases from V and 6 bases from J, leaving 19 bases between. Per the germline V gene, CDR1 is SGHRS and CDR2 is YFSETQ. This CDR3 is CASSQTVSPLAEAFF. DNA of the CDR3: TGCGCCAGCAGCCAGACAGTCTCACCCCTAGCTGAAGCTTTCTTT.

The chain is built from TRBV7-9 and TRBJ2-4, with unresolved D. The V gene's germline CDR1 is SEHNR and CDR2 FQNEAQ (reference sequence). CDR3 length equals 12 residues. DNA of the CDR3: TGTGCTACATCGGCGAGGAAGGACATTCAGTACTTC. Amino acid sequence: CATSARKDIQYF.

V usage is TRBV28 and J usage is TRBJ1-4; 10 bases match TRBD1. CDR1 is MDHEN, CDR2 SYDVKM, per germline. This CDR3 contains 13 residues. J gave up 10 bases and V 6 bases, and 5 bases lay outside the gene matches. The CDR3 region is CASRGDRGGKLFF. CDR3 coding DNA: TGTGCCAGCAGAGGGGACAGGGGAGGAAAACTGTTTTTT.

The chain joins TRBV24-1 to TRBJ1-3; D possibly corresponds to TRBD1 (6 bases). Germline CDR1 is KGHDR and CDR2 is SFDVKD. V gave up 4 bases and J gave up 2 bases, with 8 bases separating them. The CDR3 loop spans 14 amino acids. The CDR3 DNA sequence: TGTGCCACCAGTGAAGGGGGAGCTGGAAACACCATATATTTT. Its translation is CATSEGGAGNTIYF.

The V and J genes are TRBV9 and TRBJ2-1; 7 bases match TRBD2. The V gene's germline CDR1 is SGDLS and CDR2 YYNGEE. J was trimmed by 6 bases and V by 0 bases; bases with no gene match: 9. The CDR3 covers 16 residues. CDR3 sequence: CASSVGGRDSTNEQFF. CDR3 DNA: TGTGCCAGCAGCGTAGGGGGGAGGGACTCTACCAATGAGCAGTTCTTC.

The V gene is TRBV11-2, the J gene TRBJ1-1, with D tentatively TRBD1 (5 bases). CDR1 and CDR2 (germline): SGHAT, FQNNGV. This CDR3 comprises 13 residues. Trimming cost V 1 base and J 4 bases, with 7 bases left between them. CDR3 DNA sequence: TGTGCCAGCAGCTTAGCAGGGCCCACTGAAGCTTTCTTT. Its protein product is CASSLAGPTEAFF.

V is TRBV5-4 and J is TRBJ1-2; a weak D match, TRBD1 (6 bases). Trimming pared 6 bases from V and 4 bases from J, leaving 19 bases between. The CDR3 consists of 15 residues. Germline loops: CDR1 SGHNT, CDR2 YYREEE (reference sequence). Here the CDR3 DNA reads TGTGCCAGCACCCTGGGGGGGGCTAGGACCTATGGCTACACCTTC. Protein product: CASTLGGARTYGYTF. The whole variable domain, filled in from reference TRBV5-4 and TRBJ1-2, reads ETGVTQSPTHLIKTRGQQVTLRCSSQSGHNTVSWYQQALGQGPQFIFQYYREEENGRGNFPPRFSGLQFPNYSSELNVNALELDDSALYLCASTLGGARTYGYTFGSGTRLTVV.

The V gene is TRBV28, the J gene TRBJ1-2; 8 nucleotides match TRBD1. Germline V lookup: CDR1 MDHEN, CDR2 SYDVKM. The CDR3 totals 16 residues. CDR3 protein: CVTSKPGQDINYGYTF. The CDR3 DNA is TGTGTCACCAGCAAACCGGGACAGGACATTAACTATGGCTACACCTTC.

The chain recombines TRBV7-2 with TRBJ2-7, with TRBD2 as a possible D gene (5 bases). Germline lookup yields CDR1 SGHTA and CDR2 FQGNSA. V lost 1 base and J 1 base, leaving 14 bases between the germline ends. This CDR3 spans 16 amino acids. The DNA for the CDR3 is TGTGCCAGCAGCTTAGAGAGTGGGAGACTTTCCTACGAGCAGTACTTC. Translated, it gives CASSLESGRLSYEQYF.

The gene calls are TRBV7-9 and TRBJ1-4, with a tentative D call TRBD1 (5 bases). The length of the CDR3 is 15 residues. V gave up 6 bases and J gave up 5 bases, with 16 bases separating them. Germline V CDR1 and CDR2: SEHNR, FQNEAQ (reference sequence). The CDR3 is CASSRGGRTNEKLFF. CDR3 sequence (DNA): TGTGCCAGCAGTCGCGGGGGACGGACAAATGAAAAACTGTTTTTT.